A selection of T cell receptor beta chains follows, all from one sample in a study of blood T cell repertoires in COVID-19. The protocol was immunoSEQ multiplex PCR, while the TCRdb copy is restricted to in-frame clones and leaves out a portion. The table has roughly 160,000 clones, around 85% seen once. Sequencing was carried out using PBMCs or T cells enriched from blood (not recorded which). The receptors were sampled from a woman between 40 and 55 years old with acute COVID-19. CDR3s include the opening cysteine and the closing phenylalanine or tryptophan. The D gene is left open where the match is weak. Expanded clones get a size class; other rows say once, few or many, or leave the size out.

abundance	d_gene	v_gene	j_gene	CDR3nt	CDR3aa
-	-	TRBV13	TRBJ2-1	TGTGCCAGCAGCTTATTCGGAGGTGAGCAGTTCTTC	CASSLFGGEQFF
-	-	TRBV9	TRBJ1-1	TGTGCCAGCAGCGTAGGACAGGCCGCGAACACTGAAGCTTTCTTT	CASSVGQAANTEAFF
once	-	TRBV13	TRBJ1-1	TGTGCCAGCAGCACGGGAGGGACTGAAGCTTTCTTT	CASSTGGTEAFF
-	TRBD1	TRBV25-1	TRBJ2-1	TGTGCCAGCAAGGTTCAGGGGGCTAGCGCTGAGCAGTTCTTC	CASKVQGASAEQFF
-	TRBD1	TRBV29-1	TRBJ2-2	TGCAGCGTTGAAATAGGAGGGACAGGGTGGGACACCGGGGAGCTGTTTTTT	CSVEIGGTGWDTGELFF
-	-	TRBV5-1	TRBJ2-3	TGCGCCAGCACCTGGGGCTCAGGGGAGGATACGCAGTATTTT	CASTWGSGEDTQYF
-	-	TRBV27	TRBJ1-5	TGTGCCAGCCACCCCAGTGTGGTTACTAGCAATCAGCCCCAGCATTTT	CASHPSVVTSNQPQHF
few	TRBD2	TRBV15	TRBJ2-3	TGTGCCACCAGCAGGCTAGCGGGAATAGATACGCAGTATTTT	CATSRLAGIDTQYF
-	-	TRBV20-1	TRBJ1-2	TGCAGTGCGAGAGACCGGGGGACCTTC	CSARDRGTF
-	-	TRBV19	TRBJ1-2	TGTGCCAGTAGCCTACAGGGAAGAGCTAACTATGGCTACACCTTC	CASSLQGRANYGYTF
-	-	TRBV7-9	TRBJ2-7	TGTGCCAGCAGCTTGAGCTACGAGCAGTACTTC	CASSLSYEQYF